This TCR beta chain was observed in a study of early T cells in non-severe SARS-CoV-2 infection. Between the trimmed V and J ends, which lost 8 bases and 5 bases, there was a span of 20 bases. Germline loops: CDR1 ENHRY, CDR2 SYGVKD. The CDR3 contains 15 residues. Attached unique molecular identifiers marked individual cDNA molecules. TCRdb redid the calling of the 5' RACE reads with MiXCR, one entry per CDR3 protein. The sample lists 75,000 to 80,000 distinct CDR3 sequences, about 11% occurring once. Of note for this clonotype: A much larger clone is a single base away; this may be a read error.

This clonotype was obtained from an adult who was a healthcare worker with PCR-confirmed SARS-CoV-2 infection or an uninfected control (not recorded which). Material: whole blood, obtained at baseline. This chain links TRBV10-3 with TRBJ2-3; tentatively, D is TRBD1 (5 bases). CDR3 amino acids: CAIGVVRALGDTQYF. In nucleotides, the CDR3 is TGTGCCATCGGTGTAGTCAGGGCGTTGGGAGATACGCAGTATTTT.